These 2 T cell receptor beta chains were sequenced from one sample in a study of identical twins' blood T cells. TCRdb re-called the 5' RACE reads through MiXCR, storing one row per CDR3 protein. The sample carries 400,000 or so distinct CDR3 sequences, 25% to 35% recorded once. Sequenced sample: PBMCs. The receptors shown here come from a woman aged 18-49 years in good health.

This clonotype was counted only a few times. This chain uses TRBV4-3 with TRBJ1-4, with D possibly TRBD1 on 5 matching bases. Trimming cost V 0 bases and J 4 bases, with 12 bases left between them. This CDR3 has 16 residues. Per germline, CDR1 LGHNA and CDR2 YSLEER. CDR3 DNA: TGCGCCAGCAGCCAAGACGGGGACGGACGTAATGAAAAACTGTTTTTT. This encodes CASSQDGDGRNEKLFF.

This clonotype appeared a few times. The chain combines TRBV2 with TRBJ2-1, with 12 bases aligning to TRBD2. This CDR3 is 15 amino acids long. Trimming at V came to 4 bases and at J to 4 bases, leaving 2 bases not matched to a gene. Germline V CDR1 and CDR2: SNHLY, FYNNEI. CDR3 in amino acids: CASSGLAGEYNEQFF. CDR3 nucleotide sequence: TGTGCCAGCAGTGGACTAGCGGGGGAATACAATGAGCAGTTCTTC.